The 23 T cell receptor beta chains presented below share a single source sample, sequenced in a study of blood T cell repertoires in COVID-19. Data came from immunoSEQ multiplex PCR; TCRdb stores just in-frame clones and leaves some out. The sample has under 250,000 clones, under 90% seen once. The sample comprised PBMCs or T cells enriched from blood (not recorded which). Receptors were obtained from a woman aged 25 to 39 with acute COVID-19.

The rearrangement uses TRBV6-2 or TRBV6-3 and TRBJ2-3; D ambiguous. Germline-derived CDR1 and CDR2 are MNHEY and SVGEGT. The CDR3 totals 15 residues. The germline V and J ends were trimmed by 2 bases and 6 bases, with 15 bases remaining between them. CDR3 in DNA: TGTGCCAGCAGTTACCTCCGTAGCCTCCCTGATACGCAGTATTTT. It codes for CASSYLRSLPDTQYF.

This clone was observed once. V and J are TRBV11-2 and TRBJ2-7, with 13 bases fitting TRBD2. CDR3 size: 16 residues. Germline V CDR1 and CDR2: SGHAT, FQNNGV. J gave up 7 bases and V 1 base, and 7 bases lay outside the gene matches. The CDR3: CASSLVGLAGIGEQYF. The DNA of the CDR3 is TGTGCCAGCAGCTTAGTGGGACTAGCGGGGATCGGAGAGCAGTACTTC.

V gene TRBV9 combines with J gene TRBJ2-5, with 7 nucleotides matching TRBD1. The CDR3 runs 17 residues. Trimming at V came to 4 bases and at J to 1 base, leaving 13 bases not matched to a gene. Germline values: CDR1 SGDLS, CDR2 YYNGEE. The chain's CDR3 is CASSLQSGTVSQETQYF. The CDR3, as DNA: TGTGCCAGCAGCCTCCAGTCCGGGACAGTAAGCCAAGAGACCCAGTACTTC.

CDR3 DNA sequence: TGTGCCAGCAGTTTCTCCGTTCAGTCCCGCAATCAGCCCCAGCATTTT. It specifies CASSFSVQSRNQPQHF. This chain links TRBV27 with TRBJ1-5; D unclear. The germline V and J ends were trimmed by 3 bases and 2 bases, with 14 bases remaining between them. This CDR3 comprises 16 residues. Germline CDR1 and CDR2: MNHEY and SMNVEV (reference sequence).

The chain links TRBV4-2 to TRBJ2-1; 7 nucleotides agree with TRBD2. The CDR3 has 15 amino acids. Germline loops: CDR1 LGHNA, CDR2 YNFKEQ. V shed 1 base, J shed 5 bases, and the junction held 5 bases outside the gene matches. Written as DNA, the CDR3 is TGTGCCAGCAGCCAAGGGACCAGCGGGGACAATGAGCAGTTCTTC. Encoded protein: CASSQGTSGDNEQFF.

This chain connects TRBV5-1 to TRBJ2-7, with 8 bases identical to TRBD2. The junction had 7 bases not matched to a gene; V was cut back by 0 bases and J by 5 bases. CDR1 is SGHRS, CDR2 YFSETQ, per germline. The CDR3 extends over 15 amino acids. CDR3 nucleotides: TGCGCCAGCAGCTTGGTTTTGCGGGGGGACCACGAGCAGTACTTC. Translated: CASSLVLRGDHEQYF.

The V gene is TRBV12-5, the J gene TRBJ2-2; D unresolved. Between the trimmed V and J ends, which lost 5 bases and 4 bases, there was a span of 5 bases. The CDR3 has 12 amino acids. Germline CDR1 LGHNT, CDR2 FRNRAP. CDR3: CASGLSTGELFF. CDR3 in DNA: TGTGCTAGTGGTCTATCCACCGGGGAGCTGTTTTTT.

The J gene is TRBJ1-2, the V gene TRBV6-5; no clear D. The CDR3 covers 13 residues. The V gene lost 6 bases and the J gene lost 8 bases, with 16 bases spanning the gap. Germline-derived CDR1 and CDR2 are MNHEY and SVGAGI. CDR3 sequence: CASRRGLASGYTF. The CDR3 nucleotides are TGTGCCAGCAGGCGCGGGTTAGCGTCGGGCTACACCTTC.

The chain employs TRBV30 and TRBJ1-3; D is unclear. Germline V lookup: CDR1 GTSNPN, CDR2 SVGIG (reference sequence). The length of the CDR3 is 17 residues. Trimming pared 0 bases from V and 0 bases from J, leaving 15 bases between. The CDR3: CAWSVRHPPFSGNTIYF. DNA for the CDR3: TGTGCCTGGAGTGTAAGACACCCACCTTTCTCTGGAAACACCATATATTTT. The whole variable domain, remainder taken from reference TRBV30 and TRBJ1-3, is SQTIHQWPATLVQPVGSPLSLECTVEGTSNPNLYWYRQAAGRGLQLLFYSVGIGQISSEVPQNLSASRPQDRQFILSSKKLLLSDSGFYLCAWSVRHPPFSGNTIYFGEGSWLTVV.

The chain links TRBV6-5 to TRBJ1-5; perhaps TRBD1 as D (5 bases). This CDR3 is built from 12 residues. V lost 7 bases, J lost 6 bases, and 10 bases lay in between. Germline V gives CDR1 MNHEY, CDR2 SVGAGI. CDR3 coding DNA: TGTGCCAGCACCAGGGAGGGTCAGCCCCAGCATTTT. Protein sequence: CASTREGQPQHF.

This chain joins TRBV28 and TRBJ2-1; a possible D gene is TRBD2 (6 bases). Germline values: CDR1 MDHEN, CDR2 SYDVKM. V lost 3 bases to trimming and J lost 9 bases, with 12 bases between them. The CDR3 consists of 13 residues. The DNA of the CDR3 is TGTGCCAGCAGTTTTCGCGGGAACACTGAGCAGTTCTTC. Translated, it gives CASSFRGNTEQFF.

This clone was detected a few times. This rearrangement joins TRBV7-9 to TRBJ2-5; TRBD2 matches 14 bases. The V gene end was trimmed by 3 bases and the J gene end by 5 bases; junction bases not matched to a gene: 5. This CDR3 has 16 amino acids. The germline V gene encodes CDR1 SEHNR and CDR2 FQNEAQ (reference sequence). CDR3 amino acids: CASSLTSGGAYETQYF. The CDR3 DNA reads as TGTGCCAGCAGCTTGACTAGCGGGGGGGCGTATGAGACCCAGTACTTC.

J is TRBJ1-2 and V is TRBV10-3; 8 nucleotides line up with TRBD1. CDR1 is ENHRY and CDR2 is SYGVKD in the germline V gene. V lost 3 bases, J lost 3 bases, and 3 bases stayed unmatched. The CDR3 is 14 amino acids. The chain's CDR3 is CAISDRGRDYGYTF. CDR3 DNA: TGTGCCATCAGTGACAGGGGGCGAGACTATGGCTACACCTTC.

This chain connects TRBV7-7 to TRBJ2-5; no firm D call. CDR1 is SSHAT and CDR2 is FNYEAQ in the germline V gene (reference sequence). The CDR3 spans 14 residues. V dropped 3 bases and J dropped 2 bases, with 10 bases sitting between them. The CDR3 loop is CASSLFGTQETQYF. The CDR3 bases are TGTGCCAGCAGCTTGTTTGGTACTCAAGAGACCCAGTACTTC. Using reference TRBV7-7 and TRBJ2-5 for the parts outside the CDR3, the full variable domain is GAGVSQSPRYKVTKRGQDVTLRCDPISSHATLYWYQQALGQGPEFLTYFNYEAQPDKSGLPSDRFSAERPEGSISTLTIQRTEQRDSAMYRCASSLFGTQETQYFGPGTRLLVL.

V and J are TRBV19 and TRBJ1-2; maybe TRBD1 (5 bases). The CDR3 sequence is 13 residues long. Germline V gene sequence: CDR1 LNHDA, CDR2 SQIVND (reference sequence). Between the trimmed V and J ends, which lost 5 bases and 6 bases, there was a span of 13 bases. The CDR3 spells CASSPEGAHGYTF. The CDR3 bases are TGTGCCAGTAGTCCCGAAGGGGCCCATGGCTACACCTTC.

This chain joins TRBV11-2 and TRBJ2-5; TRBD2 might be the D (5 bases). The CDR3 spans 16 residues. Trimming pared 0 bases from V and 5 bases from J, leaving 16 bases between. CDR1 is SGHAT, CDR2 FQNNGV, per germline. The CDR3: CASSLDWNSGRETQYF. DNA for the CDR3: TGTGCCAGCAGCTTAGATTGGAACAGCGGCCGGGAGACCCAGTACTTC.

The chain carries TRBV7-2 and TRBJ2-7; 10 nucleotides align to TRBD2. The CDR3 extends over 15 amino acids. Per the germline V gene, CDR1 is SGHTA and CDR2 is FQGNSA. V trimming: 1 base; J trimming: 6 bases; junction bases outside the gene matches: 6. The CDR3 region is CASSLVSGGASEQYF. The CDR3 DNA reads TGTGCCAGCAGCTTAGTGAGCGGGGGGGCTTCCGAGCAGTACTTC. Full variable domain (rest looked up from reference TRBV7-2 and TRBJ2-7): GAGVSQSPSNKVTEKGKDVELRCDPISGHTALYWYRQSLGQGLEFLIYFQGNSAPDKSGLPSDRFSAERTGGSVSTLTIQRTQQEDSAVYLCASSLVSGGASEQYFGPGTRLTVT.

This clone has only a few counts. This chain uses TRBV28 with TRBJ2-4; D not certain. Trimming shortened V by 8 bases and J by 1 base, and 6 bases separated the two germline ends. The CDR3 is 12 residues long. The germline V gene has CDR1 MDHEN and CDR2 SYDVKM. The CDR3: CASGPAKNIQYF. The DNA for the CDR3 is TGTGCCAGCGGGCCGGCCAAAAACATTCAGTACTTC. Looking up the rest from reference TRBV28 and TRBJ2-4 gives the full variable domain: DVKVTQSSRYLVKRTGEKVFLECVQDMDHENMFWYRQDPGLGLRLIYFSYDVKMKEKGDIPEGYSVSREKKERFSLILESASTNQTSMYLCASGPAKNIQYFGAGTRLSVL.

The CDR3 nucleotides read TGTGCCAGTAGTATAGTCGCGGGGTCCCTACATCAGCCCCAGCATTTT. Translated: CASSIVAGSLHQPQHF. The rearrangement joins TRBV19 to TRBJ1-5; D is unresolved. Germline V CDR1 and CDR2: LNHDA, SQIVND (reference sequence). The CDR3 contains 16 residues. V was cut by 1 base and J by 5 bases, with 15 bases left in between. Full variable domain (missing parts from reference TRBV19 and TRBJ1-5): DGGITQSPKYLFRKEGQNVTLSCEQNLNHDAMYWYRQDPGQGLRLIYYSQIVNDFQKGDIAEGYSVSREKKESFPLTVTSAQKNPTAFYLCASSIVAGSLHQPQHFGDGTRLSIL.

The V gene is TRBV7-9, the J gene TRBJ1-1; D possibly corresponds to TRBD1 (6 bases). This CDR3 is built from 15 residues. Trimming shortened V by 1 base and J by 0 bases, and 9 bases separated the two germline ends. The V gene's germline CDR1 is SEHNR and CDR2 FQNEAQ (reference sequence). In nucleotides, the CDR3 is TGTGCCAGCAGCTTAGTTGCAGGGGTGAACACTGAAGCTTTCTTT. It translates to CASSLVAGVNTEAFF.

The rearrangement uses TRBV24-1 and TRBJ1-3; 8 positions match TRBD1. The CDR3 totals 15 residues. Per the germline V gene, CDR1 is KGHDR and CDR2 is SFDVKD. V shed 2 bases and J 5 bases; nucleotides not matched to a gene: 4. The CDR3 here is CATSDSRTGRNTIYF. Here the CDR3 DNA reads TGTGCCACCAGTGATTCCCGGACAGGGAGAAACACCATATATTTT.

This chain's CDR3 is CASSRTGAVSNEQFF. The CDR3 DNA reads TGTGCCAGCTCGCGCACAGGGGCGGTAAGCAATGAGCAGTTCTTC. This chain links TRBV18 with TRBJ2-1; 7 nucleotides agree with TRBD1. CDR1 KGHSH and CDR2 LQKENI come from the germline V gene. Trimming removed 6 bases from V and 6 bases from J; junction bases left unmatched: 11. The CDR3 contains 15 residues.

The chain joins TRBV11-2 to TRBJ1-4; 8 bases agree with TRBD1. The CDR3 spans 15 residues. V trimming: 4 bases; J trimming: 6 bases; junction bases outside the gene matches: 7. Germline lookup yields CDR1 SGHAT and CDR2 FQNNGV. Here the CDR3 reads CASSYTGGGDEKLFF. The DNA for the CDR3 is TGTGCCAGCAGCTATACAGGGGGGGGTGATGAAAAACTGTTTTTT.